These T cell receptor beta chains were read from a single sample in a study of blood T cell repertoires in COVID-19. Assay: immunoSEQ multiplex PCR; the TCRdb copy retains only in-frame clones and omits some. This sample has 96,000 or so clones; 81% occur once, and the top ten carry roughly 4.8%. The sample taken for sequencing was peripheral blood. Receptors originate from a man older than 75 with COVID-19, enrolled during active disease. CDR3s include the opening cysteine and the closing phenylalanine or tryptophan. The D gene is left open where the match is weak. Clone size appears in some rows only: once, few, many, or a class for an expanded clone.

d_gene,j_gene,v_gene,abundance,CDR3nt,CDR3aa
.,TRBJ1-2,TRBV14,.,TGTGCCAGCAGCGACACGACCGTCCCTCGGGGCTACACCTTC,CASSDTTVPRGYTF
TRBD2,TRBJ2-3,TRBV28,.,TGTGCCAGCAGTACCCAGACTAGCGGTAGCACAGATACGCAGTATTTT,CASSTQTSGSTDTQYF
TRBD2,TRBJ2-3,TRBV3-1/TRBV3-2,.,TGTGCCAGCAGCCTCTGGACTAGCGGGATGACAGATACGCAGTATTTT,CASSLWTSGMTDTQYF
.,TRBJ2-3,TRBV5-1,once,TGCGCCAGCAGCTTGGCAGTAGCGCTAGATACGCAGTATTTT,CASSLAVALDTQYF
TRBD1,TRBJ1-3,TRBV10-3,.,TGTGCCATCACCCGGGACAGATCCTCTGGAAACACCATATATTTT,CAITRDRSSGNTIYF
.,TRBJ2-7,TRBV18,.,TGTGCCAGCTCACCGGGAGGACAGGCCTACGAGCAGTACTTC,CASSPGGQAYEQYF
TRBD1,TRBJ1-2,TRBV30,.,TGTGCCTGGTGGGACAGGGGCAACTATGGCTACACCTTC,CAWWDRGNYGYTF
.,TRBJ2-6,TRBV5-1,.,TGCGCCAGCAGCTTGCAGTCTGGGGCCAACGTCCTGACTTTC,CASSLQSGANVLTF
TRBD1,TRBJ2-1,TRBV6-5,.,TGTGCCAGCAGTTACCAGGGGGCCTTGGATGAGCAGTTCTTC,CASSYQGALDEQFF
TRBD1,TRBJ1-5,TRBV28,.,TGTGCCAGCAGTTTGGCCGGACAGGGCAGGGGGCCCCAGCATTTT,CASSLAGQGRGPQHF
.,TRBJ2-6,TRBV10-3,.,TGTGCCATCAGTGAGACCCGCAGCTCTGGGGCCAACGTCCTGACTTTC,CAISETRSSGANVLTF
.,TRBJ2-2,TRBV3-1/TRBV3-2,.,TGTGCCAGCAGGGGTCATTGGAGCGGGGAGCTGTTTTTT,CASRGHWSGELFF
.,TRBJ1-1,TRBV28,.,TGTGCCAGCAGCCCCCCCACGGGGAGGCAAGGCACTGAAGCTTTCTTT,CASSPPTGRQGTEAFF
.,TRBJ1-2,TRBV4-1,.,TGCGCCAGCAGCCTCTACGACAGCCCGGAATATTATGGCTACACCTTC,CASSLYDSPEYYGYTF
.,TRBJ2-7,TRBV21-1,.,TGTGCCAGCAGTAAAGACAGGGACTCCTACGAGCAGTACTTC,CASSKDRDSYEQYF
TRBD1,TRBJ1-3,TRBV11-2,.,TGTGCCAGCAGATTAGACAGGGGGCGGGACACCATATATTTT,CASRLDRGRDTIYF
.,TRBJ2-3,TRBV11-2,.,TGTGCCAGCAGCTTCGGTCCGGGGATGGGAGATACGCAGTATTTT,CASSFGPGMGDTQYF
.,TRBJ2-5,TRBV2,.,TGTGCCAGCAGGGGGGCAGTTCAAGAGACCCAGTACTTC,CASRGAVQETQYF
.,TRBJ1-5,TRBV4-3,once,TGCGCCAGCAGCCAAGGAGGGTATCAGCCCCAGCATTTT,CASSQGGYQPQHF
.,TRBJ1-1,TRBV27,.,TGTGCCAGCAGTTCCCTTCTCGGCACTGAAGCTTTCTTT,CASSSLLGTEAFF
.,TRBJ2-1,TRBV18,.,TGTGCCAGCTCACCACGAAACGGTTCCTACAATGAGCAGTTCTTC,CASSPRNGSYNEQFF
TRBD1,TRBJ2-2,TRBV2,.,TGTGCCAGCAGTGAGGGCCAGGGGGCCACCGGGGAGCTGTTTTTT,CASSEGQGATGELFF
.,TRBJ1-6,TRBV5-1,few,TGCGCCAGCAGCTTGGTCATGGGGAGTTCACCCCTCCACTTT,CASSLVMGSSPLHF
TRBD2,TRBJ2-7,TRBV7-2,few,TGTGCCAGCAGCTTTTCCGGGACTAGCGGGACTGTTTTC,CASSFSGTSGTVF
TRBD1,TRBJ1-5,TRBV6-1,.,TGTGCCAGCAGTGAACCCAACAGGGGGCCTCATCAGCCCCAGCATTTT,CASSEPNRGPHQPQHF
.,TRBJ2-1,TRBV3-1/TRBV3-2,.,TGTGCCAGCAGCCAAGACGCGGGTAGAAGCGCTGAGCAGTTCTTC,CASSQDAGRSAEQFF
.,TRBJ1-2,TRBV7-6,few,TGTGCCAGCAGCCCCCGTCCGGGACAACCTGATGGCTACACCTTC,CASSPRPGQPDGYTF
.,TRBJ2-7,TRBV18,.,TGTGCCAGCTCACCTACCCAGGTATCCTACGAGCAGTACTTC,CASSPTQVSYEQYF
TRBD2,TRBJ2-1,TRBV5-1,.,TGCGCCAGCAGCTTAGTGACTAGCGGCTACAATGAGCAGTTCTTC,CASSLVTSGYNEQFF
TRBD1,TRBJ2-7,TRBV14,.,TGTGCCAGCAGCCAAGAACAGGGGCGTGGGTCCTACGAGCAGTACTTC,CASSQEQGRGSYEQYF
.,TRBJ1-3,TRBV9,.,TGTGCCAGCAGCGGTAACAGGGACTCTGGAAACACCATATATTTT,CASSGNRDSGNTIYF
TRBD1,TRBJ1-2,TRBV28,.,TGTGCCAGCAGTCCAGACAGGGGGCTAAGGGGCCACTATGGCTACACCTTC,CASSPDRGLRGHYGYTF
TRBD2,TRBJ2-2,TRBV7-2,.,TGTGCCAGCAGCTGGAGCGGGAGTGGGACCGGGGAGCTGTTTTTT,CASSWSGSGTGELFF
TRBD1,TRBJ1-2,TRBV5-1,.,TGCGCCAGCAGCTGGGGGACAGGCGACTACTATGGCTACACCTTC,CASSWGTGDYYGYTF
TRBD1,TRBJ1-5,TRBV20-1,.,TGCAGTGCTAGTCCCCTGGACAGGGTACAACAGCCCCAGCATTTT,CSASPLDRVQQPQHF
TRBD1,TRBJ1-2,TRBV4-1,.,TGCGCCAGCAGCCCACCGGGACAGATTTATGGCTACACCTTC,CASSPPGQIYGYTF
.,TRBJ1-1,TRBV7-3,.,TGTGCCAGCAGATTAAGTCCGAGGGGGACTGAAGCTTTCTTT,CASRLSPRGTEAFF
TRBD2,TRBJ2-3,TRBV7-3,.,TGTGCCAGCAGCTTAACATGGACTAGCGGGGGGAAACAGTATTTT,CASSLTWTSGGKQYF
.,TRBJ1-5,TRBV6-4,.,TGTGCCAGCAGTGAAAATATGGGGTCAGGGCAGCCCCAGCATTTT,CASSENMGSGQPQHF
.,TRBJ2-5,TRBV11-2,.,TGTGCCAGCAGCCGAGACAGACAAGAGACCCAGTACTTC,CASSRDRQETQYF